One and the same sample provided the 10 T cell receptor beta chains below, sequenced in a study of blood T cell repertoires in COVID-19 (dated by TCRdb to the early 2020s). The library came from the immunoSEQ multiplex PCR assay. In TCRdb, the immuneACCESS table is reduced to in-frame sequences with V and J assigned. These tables do not hold every clone; where another copy was compared, an unresolved V gene accounts for under half, and the others remain unexplained. A total of 140,000 to 150,000 clones appear in this sample, roughly 89% of them only once. Around 4.5% of the sample goes to the ten largest clones. The source material was PBMCs or T cells enriched from blood (not recorded which). The receptor set was obtained from a man aged 50 or older who had recovered from COVID-19.

The chain recombines TRBV28 with TRBJ1-1; no definite D call. The germline CDR1 and CDR2 sequences are MDHEN and SYDVKM. The CDR3 consists of 14 residues. Trimming removed 1 base at V and 0 bases at J, with 6 bases between. DNA of the CDR3: TGTGCCAGCAGTTTATTCCCAGTGAACACTGAAGCTTTCTTT. This gives the protein CASSLFPVNTEAFF.

V usage is TRBV7-9 and J usage is TRBJ1-5; the match to TRBD1 covers 8 bases. V was pared by 5 bases and J by 5 bases, with 8 bases of the junction left unmatched. Germline-derived CDR1 and CDR2 are SEHNR and FQNEAQ (reference sequence). This CDR3 is 15 amino acids long. CDR3 sequence reads: CASSLGTGRDQPQHF. CDR3 coding DNA: TGTGCCAGCAGCCTCGGGACAGGCCGCGATCAGCCCCAGCATTTT.

This chain connects TRBV9 to TRBJ1-1; D might be TRBD1 (5 bases). The CDR3 length is 14 residues. V lost 4 bases to trimming and J lost 1 base, with 11 bases between them. Germline values: CDR1 SGDLS, CDR2 YYNGEE. CDR3 amino acids: CASSPGGSNTEAFF. CDR3 DNA: TGTGCCAGCAGCCCCGGGGGGTCGAACACTGAAGCTTTCTTT.

V is TRBV13 and J is TRBJ2-7, with TRBD1 matching 9 bases. The CDR3 has 18 residues. With V trimmed by 6 bases and J by 0 bases, 15 bases remained unmatched. CDR1 and CDR2 (germline): PRHDT, FYEKMQ (reference sequence). CDR3 nucleotides: TGTGCCAGCAGTCAATTAGGGTGGGGACAGGGTCCCTCCTACGAGCAGTACTTC. Translated: CASSQLGWGQGPSYEQYF.

The rearrangement uses TRBV3-1 (or the pseudogene TRBV3-2) and TRBJ2-1; 9 bases are a match to TRBD1. The CDR3 extends over 14 amino acids. After removal of 4 bases from V and 15 bases from J, the junction contained 13 bases not matched to a gene. Germline CDR1 and CDR2: LGHDT and YNNKEL (reference sequence). The CDR3 bases are TGTGCCAGCAGCCTAGCTGGACAGGGGACGTATTTGTTCTTC. As protein: CASSLAGQGTYLFF.

The chain employs TRBV19 and TRBJ1-4, with D tentatively TRBD1 (6 bases). There are 15 residues in the CDR3. Germline V gene sequence: CDR1 LNHDA, CDR2 SQIVND (reference sequence). V gave up 3 bases and J gave up 5 bases, with 13 bases separating them. The CDR3: CASSMGAYQNEKLFF. In nucleotides, the CDR3 is TGTGCCAGTAGTATGGGGGCATACCAGAATGAAAAACTGTTTTTT. The full variable domain, rest sourced from reference TRBV19 and TRBJ1-4, is DGGITQSPKYLFRKEGQNVTLSCEQNLNHDAMYWYRQDPGQGLRLIYYSQIVNDFQKGDIAEGYSVSREKKESFPLTVTSAQKNPTAFYLCASSMGAYQNEKLFFGSGTQLSVL.

The chain joins TRBV28 to TRBJ1-1; tentative D call: TRBD1 (6 bases). The CDR3 extends over 15 amino acids. Germline assignment: CDR1 MDHEN and CDR2 SYDVKM. The V and J ends lost 6 bases and 0 bases respectively, with 14 bases between them. Here the CDR3 reads CASRIRGSMNTEAFF. The CDR3 DNA follows: TGTGCCAGCAGGATAAGGGGGAGCATGAACACTGAAGCTTTCTTT.

V and J are TRBV6-1 and TRBJ1-2; D perhaps matches TRBD1 (5 bases). The CDR3 runs 15 residues. The ends were cut back, 0 bases at V and 5 bases at J, with 13 bases in the middle. CDR1 and CDR2 (germline): MNHNS, SASEGT. The CDR3 DNA reads as TGTGCCAGCAGTGAAGCTAACTCAGGGAGGTATGGCTACACCTTC. Its protein product is CASSEANSGRYGYTF.

CDR3 loop: CASTPESNQPQHF. The DNA of the CDR3 is TGTGCCAGCACCCCGGAGAGCAATCAGCCCCAGCATTTT. The rearrangement joins TRBV2 to TRBJ1-5; D is undetermined. In germline, CDR1 is SNHLY, CDR2 FYNNEI. The CDR3 sequence is 13 residues long. The V end lost 7 bases, the J end lost 1 base, and 8 bases lay between the germline ends. Filled out from reference TRBV2 and TRBJ1-5, the complete variable domain reads EPEVTQTPSHQVTQMGQEVILRCVPISNHLYFYWYRQILGQKVEFLVSFYNNEISEKSEIFDDQFSVERPDGSNFTLKIRSTKLEDSAMYFCASTPESNQPQHFGDGTRLSIL.

The rearrangement uses TRBV6-5 and TRBJ2-5, with 8 bases matching TRBD2. J lost 3 bases, V lost 6 bases, and 9 bases had no gene match. The germline CDR1 and CDR2 sequences are MNHEY and SVGAGI. This CDR3 comprises 15 residues. CDR3 amino acids: CASRTTGLGEETQYF. The CDR3 bases are TGTGCCAGCAGGACCACGGGACTAGGGGAAGAGACCCAGTACTTC.